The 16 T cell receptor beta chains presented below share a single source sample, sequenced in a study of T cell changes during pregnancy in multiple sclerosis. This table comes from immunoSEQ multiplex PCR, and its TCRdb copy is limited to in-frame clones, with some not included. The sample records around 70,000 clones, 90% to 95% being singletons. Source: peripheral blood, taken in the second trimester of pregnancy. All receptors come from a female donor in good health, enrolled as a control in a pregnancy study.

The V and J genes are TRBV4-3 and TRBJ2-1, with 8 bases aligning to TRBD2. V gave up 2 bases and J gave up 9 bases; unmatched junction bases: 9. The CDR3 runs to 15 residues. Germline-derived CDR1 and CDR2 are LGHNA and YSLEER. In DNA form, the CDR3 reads TGCGCCAGCAGCCAATCCCGGGGGGGCCTCAGTGAGCAGTTCTTC. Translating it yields CASSQSRGGLSEQFF.

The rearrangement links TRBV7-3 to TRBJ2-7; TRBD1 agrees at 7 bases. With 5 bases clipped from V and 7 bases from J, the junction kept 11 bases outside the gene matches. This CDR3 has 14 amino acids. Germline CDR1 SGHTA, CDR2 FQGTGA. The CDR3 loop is CASSQPGQPSEQYF. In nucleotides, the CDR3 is TGTGCCAGCAGCCAGCCGGGACAGCCCTCAGAGCAGTACTTC.

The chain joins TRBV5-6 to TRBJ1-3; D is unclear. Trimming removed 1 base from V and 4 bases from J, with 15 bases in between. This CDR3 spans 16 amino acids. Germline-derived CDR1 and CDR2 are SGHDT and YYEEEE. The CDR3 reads CASSLYSGERGNTIYF. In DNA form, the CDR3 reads TGTGCCAGCAGCTTGTATTCCGGGGAGAGAGGAAACACCATATATTTT.

The CDR3 protein is CASSLYTGDQPQHF. The DNA of the CDR3 is TGTGCCAGCAGCTTATACACAGGGGATCAGCCCCAGCATTTT. V and J are TRBV7-6 and TRBJ1-5; 7 bases map to TRBD1. Trimming took 2 bases from V and 5 from J; bases not matched to a gene: 3. CDR1 and CDR2 from the germline V gene are SGHVS and FNYEAQ. CDR3 size: 14 residues. The full variable domain, completed using reference TRBV7-6 and TRBJ1-5, is GAGVSQSPRYKVTKRGQDVALRCDPISGHVSLYWYRQALGQGPEFLTYFNYEAQQDKSGLPNDRFSAERPEGSISTLTIQRTEQRDSAMYRCASSLYTGDQPQHFGDGTRLSIL.

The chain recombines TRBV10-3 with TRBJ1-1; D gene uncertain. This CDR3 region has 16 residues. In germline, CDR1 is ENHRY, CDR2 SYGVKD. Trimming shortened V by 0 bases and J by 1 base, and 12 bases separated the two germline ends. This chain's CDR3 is CAISESNWRANTEAFF. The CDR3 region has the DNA TGTGCCATCAGTGAGTCGAATTGGAGGGCGAACACTGAAGCTTTCTTT.

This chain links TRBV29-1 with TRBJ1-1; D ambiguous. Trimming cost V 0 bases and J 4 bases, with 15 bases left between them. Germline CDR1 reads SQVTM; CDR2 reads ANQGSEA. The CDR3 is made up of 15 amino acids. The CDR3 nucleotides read TGCAGCGTTGAAGATTCCCCCGGGAGCCCCACTGAAGCTTTCTTT. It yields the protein CSVEDSPGSPTEAFF.

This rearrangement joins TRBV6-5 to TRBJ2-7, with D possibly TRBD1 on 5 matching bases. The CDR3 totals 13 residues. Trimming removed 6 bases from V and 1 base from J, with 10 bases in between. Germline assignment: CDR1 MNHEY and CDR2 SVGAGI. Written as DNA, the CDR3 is TGTGCCAGCAGACAAAGGGGATCCTACGAGCAGTACTTC. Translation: CASRQRGSYEQYF.

CDR3 bases: TGTGCCATCAGGGGACAGGGGACATACGAGCAGTACTTC. Its protein product is CAIRGQGTYEQYF. The chain uses TRBV10-3 and TRBJ2-7, with TRBD1 identical over 10 bases. There are 13 residues in the CDR3. V shed 6 bases, J shed 4 bases, and the junction held 3 bases outside the gene matches. Germline-derived CDR1 and CDR2 are ENHRY and SYGVKD.

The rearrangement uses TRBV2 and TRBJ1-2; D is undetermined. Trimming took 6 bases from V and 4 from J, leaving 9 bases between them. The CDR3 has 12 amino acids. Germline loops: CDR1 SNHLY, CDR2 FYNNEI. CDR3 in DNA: TGTGCCAGCAGCGAGGCCACCTATGGCTACACCTTC. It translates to CASSEATYGYTF.

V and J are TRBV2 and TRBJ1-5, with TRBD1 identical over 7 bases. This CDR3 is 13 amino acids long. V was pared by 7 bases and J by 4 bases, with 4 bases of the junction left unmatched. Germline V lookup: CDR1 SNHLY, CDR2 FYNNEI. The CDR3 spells CASTKDRNQPQHF. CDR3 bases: TGTGCCAGCACTAAGGACAGGAATCAGCCCCAGCATTTT. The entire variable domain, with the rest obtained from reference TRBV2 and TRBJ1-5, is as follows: EPEVTQTPSHQVTQMGQEVILRCVPISNHLYFYWYRQILGQKVEFLVSFYNNEISEKSEIFDDQFSVERPDGSNFTLKIRSTKLEDSAMYFCASTKDRNQPQHFGDGTRLSIL.

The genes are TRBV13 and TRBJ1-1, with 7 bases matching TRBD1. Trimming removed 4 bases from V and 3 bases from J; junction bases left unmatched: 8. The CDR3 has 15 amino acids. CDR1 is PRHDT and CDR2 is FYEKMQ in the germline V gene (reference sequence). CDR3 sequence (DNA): TGTGCCAGCAGCTCCAGGGACAGCTTTTACACTGAAGCTTTCTTT. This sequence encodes CASSSRDSFYTEAFF. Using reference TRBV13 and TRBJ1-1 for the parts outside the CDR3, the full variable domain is AAGVIQSPRHLIKEKRETATLKCYPIPRHDTVYWYQQGPGQDPQFLISFYEKMQSDKGSIPDRFSAQQFSDYHSELNMSSLELGDSALYFCASSSRDSFYTEAFFGQGTRLTVV.

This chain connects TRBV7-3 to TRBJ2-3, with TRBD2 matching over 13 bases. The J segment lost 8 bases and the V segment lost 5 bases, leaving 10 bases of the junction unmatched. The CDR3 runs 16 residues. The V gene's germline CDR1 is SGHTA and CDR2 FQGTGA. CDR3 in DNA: TGTGCCAGCAGCACTACTAGCGGGGGGGCCTTGGGTACGCAGTATTTT. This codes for CASSTTSGGALGTQYF.

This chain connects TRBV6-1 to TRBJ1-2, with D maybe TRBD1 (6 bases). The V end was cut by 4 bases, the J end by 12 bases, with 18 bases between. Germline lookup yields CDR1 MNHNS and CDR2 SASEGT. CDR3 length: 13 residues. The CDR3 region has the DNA TGTGCCAGCAGTGTATATGGGGAGGGACACCACACCTTC. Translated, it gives CASSVYGEGHHTF.

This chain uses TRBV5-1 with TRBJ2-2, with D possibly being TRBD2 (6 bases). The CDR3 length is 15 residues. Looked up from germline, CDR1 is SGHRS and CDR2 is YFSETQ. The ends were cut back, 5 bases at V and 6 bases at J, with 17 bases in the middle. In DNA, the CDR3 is TGCGCCAGCAGTACGGGACTGCGTAAGGCCGGGGAGCTGTTTTTT. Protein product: CASSTGLRKAGELFF.

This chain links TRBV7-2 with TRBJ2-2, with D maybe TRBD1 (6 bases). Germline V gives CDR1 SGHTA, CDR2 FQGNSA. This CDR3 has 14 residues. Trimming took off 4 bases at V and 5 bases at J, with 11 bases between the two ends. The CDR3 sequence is CASSSRTGTGELFF. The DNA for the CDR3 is TGTGCCAGCAGCTCACGCACAGGGACCGGGGAGCTGTTTTTT.

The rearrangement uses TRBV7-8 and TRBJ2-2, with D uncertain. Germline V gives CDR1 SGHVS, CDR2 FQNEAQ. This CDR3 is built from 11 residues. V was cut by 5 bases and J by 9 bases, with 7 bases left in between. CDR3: CASSPRWELFF. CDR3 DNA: TGTGCCAGCAGCCCCCGGTGGGAGCTGTTTTTT.